These 30 T cell receptor beta chains came from one sample sequenced in a study of T-cell reconstitution after alpha-beta-depleted transplantation in children. Construction of the TCRbeta library involved unique molecular identifiers. TCRdb processed the PCR reads anew with MiXCR; each CDR3 protein has one entry. The sample holds approximately 350,000 distinct CDR3 sequences; 16% are singletons and the top ten take around 41%. The sample in question was PBMCs, mostly from graft donor cells, obtained 360 days after TCRalphabeta/CD19-depleted stem cell transplant. The receptors were sampled from a male patient between 2 and 15 years old who had a stem cell transplant for acute lymphoblastic leukemia, so the T cells may come from the graft donor.

The chain is built from TRBV12-3 or TRBV12-4 and TRBJ1-4; TRBD1 matches at 9 bases. The CDR3 has 17 residues. J lost 4 bases, V lost 6 bases, and 12 bases had no gene match. CDR3 sequence reads: CASRPGTGREDNEKLFF. In DNA, the CDR3 is TGTGCCAGCAGGCCAGGGACAGGGAGGGAGGATAATGAAAAACTGTTTTTT.

This clonotype occurred a few times. This sequence joins TRBV18 and TRBJ2-1; TRBD2 aligns across 10 bases. The germline V gene encodes CDR1 KGHSH and CDR2 LQKENI. The CDR3 runs 15 residues. V lost 5 bases, J lost 7 bases, and 8 bases stayed unmatched. The CDR3 reads CASSSKAGGPNEQFF. In DNA form, the CDR3 reads TGTGCCAGCTCATCCAAAGCGGGAGGGCCGAATGAGCAGTTCTTC.

The chain's CDR3 is CASSLGRATNEKLFF. The CDR3 coding sequence is TGTGCCAGCAGCTTAGGCAGAGCAACTAATGAAAAACTGTTTTTT. The chain recombines TRBV7-9 with TRBJ1-4, with unresolved D. In germline, CDR1 is SEHNR, CDR2 FQNEAQ (reference sequence). The CDR3 spans 15 residues. The ends were cut back, 1 base at V and 0 bases at J, with 6 bases in the middle.

V and J are TRBV6-5 and TRBJ1-1; 7 bases map to TRBD1. V shed 6 bases, J shed 6 bases, and the junction held 7 bases outside the gene matches. The V gene's germline CDR1 is MNHEY and CDR2 SVGAGI. CDR3 size: 13 residues. The CDR3 region is CASSLTGAAEAFF. CDR3 sequence (DNA): TGTGCCAGCAGCCTCACAGGGGCCGCTGAAGCTTTCTTT.

As to this clonotype: Just one base apart from a much larger clone, this may be a read error. The V gene is TRBV7-8, the J gene TRBJ2-1, with a tentative D call TRBD2 (5 bases). Trimming cost V 1 base and J 0 bases, with 10 bases left between them. In germline, CDR1 is SGHVS, CDR2 FQNEAQ. CDR3 size: 16 residues. The CDR3 coding sequence is TGTGCCAGCAGCTTAGTTAGCGCGAGCTCCTACAATGAGCAGTTCTTC. Protein sequence: CASSLVSASSYNEQFF.

The chain joins TRBV12-3 or TRBV12-4 to TRBJ2-1, with 10 nucleotides matching TRBD2. J lost 7 bases, V lost 3 bases, and 12 bases had no gene match. The length of the CDR3 is 17 residues. The CDR3 protein is CASSFPPPSGSMNEQFF. The DNA for the CDR3 is TGTGCCAGCAGTTTTCCCCCGCCTAGCGGGAGTATGAATGAGCAGTTCTTC.

The rearrangement links TRBV7-3 to TRBJ2-5; the D gene could be TRBD1 or TRBD2 (6 bases each). The germline V and J ends were trimmed by 4 bases and 2 bases, with 8 bases remaining between them. Germline assignment: CDR1 SGHTA and CDR2 FQGTGA. There are 13 residues in the CDR3. The CDR3 spells CASSWGAQETQYF. The CDR3 DNA reads TGTGCCAGCAGCTGGGGGGCGCAAGAGACCCAGTACTTC.

The rearrangement links TRBV20-1 to TRBJ2-1; D remains unclear. Germline assignment: CDR1 DFQATT and CDR2 SNEGSKA (reference sequence). The CDR3 contains 13 residues. The ends were cut back, 5 bases at V and 2 bases at J, with 10 bases in the middle. The CDR3 is CSAPRNAYNEQFF. In nucleotides, the CDR3 is TGCAGTGCTCCAAGGAATGCCTACAATGAGCAGTTCTTC.

There are a few counts of this clonotype. The rearrangement links TRBV30 to TRBJ1-1; TRBD1 is a possible D gene (5 bases). Looked up from germline, CDR1 is GTSNPN and CDR2 is SVGIG (reference sequence). The V and J ends lost 0 bases and 1 base respectively, with 12 bases between them. CDR3 size: 15 residues. CDR3 sequence reads: CAWSVLGLANTEAFF. In nucleotides, the CDR3 is TGTGCCTGGAGTGTACTGGGACTAGCGAACACTGAAGCTTTCTTT.

Turning to this clonotype: Since a much larger clone is just one base distant, this may be a read error. The rearrangement uses TRBV6-2 or TRBV6-3 and TRBJ1-3, with D hard to call. The germline gives CDR1 MNHEY, CDR2 SVGEGT. This CDR3 region has 14 residues. Here the CDR3 DNA reads TGTGCCAGCAGTTTCGGGATCACTGGAAACACCATGTATTTT. Translated, it gives CASSFGITGNTMYF.

V is TRBV7-8 and J is TRBJ1-4; no clear D. Trimming stripped 0 bases from V and 3 bases from J, with 5 bases between. Germline V gene data show CDR1 as SGHVS and CDR2 as FQNEAQ. This CDR3 is built from 14 residues. CDR3 region: CASSLATANEKLFF. CDR3 nucleotide sequence: TGTGCCAGCAGCTTAGCCACGGCTAATGAAAAACTGTTTTTT.

This chain uses TRBV7-6 with TRBJ2-3; no clear D gene. The CDR3 has 14 residues. Germline loops: CDR1 SGHVS, CDR2 FNYEAQ. Trimming stripped 5 bases from V and 2 bases from J, with 11 bases between. CDR3 sequence: CASSVTHVTDTQYF. The CDR3 region has the DNA TGTGCCAGCAGCGTAACGCACGTCACAGATACGCAGTATTTT.

This clonotype has only a few counts. This chain joins TRBV5-1 and TRBJ2-5; tentative D call: TRBD2 (6 bases). This CDR3 is built from 13 residues. Germline V gene sequence: CDR1 SGHRS, CDR2 YFSETQ. Trimming took off 4 bases at V and 1 base at J, with 8 bases between the two ends. CDR3 region: CASSGGAQETQYF. The CDR3 DNA reads TGCGCCAGCAGCGGAGGGGCCCAAGAGACCCAGTACTTC.

There are a few counts of this clonotype. The chain recombines TRBV10-2 with TRBJ2-5; TRBD1 is a possible D gene (6 bases). Germline CDR1 reads WSHSY; CDR2 reads SAAADI. The CDR3 is 15 amino acids. V lost 8 bases, J lost 5 bases, and 21 bases lay in between. CDR3 region: CASASRGRLMETQYF. The CDR3 coding sequence is TGCGCCAGCGCTTCCAGGGGACGTTTAATGGAGACCCAGTACTTC.

CDR3 sequence reads: CASSQALARGHEQYF. Here the CDR3 DNA reads TGCGCCAGCAGCCAAGCACTAGCTAGGGGTCACGAGCAGTACTTC. The rearrangement joins TRBV4-1 to TRBJ2-7, with D perhaps matching TRBD2 (6 bases). CDR1 is MGHRA, CDR2 YSYEKL, per germline. V lost 1 base to trimming and J lost 5 bases, with 15 bases between them. This CDR3 is 15 amino acids long.

The chain carries TRBV7-2 and TRBJ2-5; D uncertain. V was clipped by 5 bases and J by 5 bases, with 12 bases between them. Germline V gives CDR1 SGHTA, CDR2 FQGNSA. This CDR3 has 13 residues. CDR3 loop: CASSPGPLETQYF. The CDR3 DNA follows: TGTGCCAGCAGCCCCGGGCCCCTGGAGACCCAGTACTTC.

The chain combines TRBV5-1 with TRBJ2-5; 9 nucleotides agree with TRBD1. This CDR3 is 16 amino acids long. Per the germline V gene, CDR1 is SGHRS and CDR2 is YFSETQ. Germline trimming cut 0 bases from V and 5 bases from J; bases unmatched to any gene: 8. The CDR3 DNA follows: TGCGCCAGCAGCTTGGTTCCCTGGACAGGGGCCGAGACCCAGTACTTC. It specifies CASSLVPWTGAETQYF. Full variable domain (rest looked up from reference TRBV5-1 and TRBJ2-5): KAGVTQTPRYLIKTRGQQVTLSCSPISGHRSVSWYQQTPGQGLQFLFEYFSETQRNKGNFPGRFSGRQFSNSRSEMNVSTLELGDSALYLCASSLVPWTGAETQYFGPGTRLLVL.

This chain links TRBV7-9 with TRBJ2-1, with 9 nucleotides matching TRBD2. The V gene end was trimmed by 3 bases and the J gene end by 7 bases; junction bases not matched to a gene: 10. Germline values: CDR1 SEHNR, CDR2 FQNEAQ (reference sequence). The CDR3 length is 16 residues. This CDR3 reads CASSFLGGRVFNEQFF. The CDR3 region has the DNA TGTGCCAGCAGCTTCCTCGGCGGGAGGGTGTTTAATGAGCAGTTCTTC.

The chain has TRBV20-1 and TRBJ1-5; TRBD1 matches 7 bases. After removal of 4 bases from V and 4 bases from J, the junction contained 10 bases not matched to a gene. The CDR3 consists of 15 residues. Germline V gene lookup returns CDR1 DFQATT and CDR2 SNEGSKA (reference sequence). The CDR3 here is CSATLTGPSNQPQHF. The CDR3 DNA follows: TGCAGTGCTACCTTGACAGGGCCCTCGAATCAGCCCCAGCATTTT.

The chain links TRBV29-1 to TRBJ2-7; tentatively, D is TRBD1 (6 bases). Germline V lookup: CDR1 SQVTM, CDR2 ANQGSEA. The CDR3 sequence is 14 residues long. Trimming shortened V by 5 bases and J by 4 bases, and 18 bases separated the two germline ends. The CDR3 protein is CSVKRFIGGYEQYF. The CDR3 nucleotides are TGCAGCGTTAAGCGGTTCATAGGGGGATACGAGCAGTACTTC.

The chain combines TRBV29-1 with TRBJ2-7, with D hard to call. The V gene's germline CDR1 is SQVTM and CDR2 ANQGSEA. CDR3 length equals 12 residues. The germline V and J ends were trimmed by 4 bases and 0 bases, with 7 bases remaining between them. Written as DNA, the CDR3 is TGCAGCGTTGCGGCGAGCTCCTACGAGCAGTACTTC. This gives the protein CSVAASSYEQYF.

The chain is built from TRBV20-1 and TRBJ2-1; 12 bases are shared with TRBD2. The CDR3 sequence is 16 residues long. Trimming cost V 5 bases and J 6 bases; bases outside gene matches: 11. CDR1 is DFQATT, CDR2 SNEGSKA, per germline (reference sequence). In DNA form, the CDR3 reads TGCAGTGCTTTTTACCCTAGCGGGAGGGGGGGCAATGAGCAGTTCTTC. This sequence encodes CSAFYPSGRGGNEQFF.

This clonotype showed up many times. This chain links TRBV5-1 with TRBJ2-3; TRBD2 matches 9 bases. CDR1 is SGHRS, CDR2 YFSETQ, per germline. This CDR3 is 16 amino acids long. After removal of 4 bases from V and 4 bases from J, the junction contained 10 bases not matched to a gene. DNA for the CDR3: TGCGCCAGCAGCCTTGGGCGGGAGGGCCCATCAGATACGCAGTATTTT. This gives the protein CASSLGREGPSDTQYF.

This clonotype was observed once. V usage is TRBV9 and J usage is TRBJ2-3, with 7 positions matching TRBD2. The CDR3 extends over 15 amino acids. Germline V lookup: CDR1 SGDLS, CDR2 YYNGEE. After removal of 0 bases from V and 5 bases from J, the junction contained 6 bases not matched to a gene. Here the CDR3 reads CASSVDSGGRDTQYF. Here the CDR3 DNA reads TGTGCCAGCAGCGTAGATTCCGGGGGGAGAGATACGCAGTATTTT.

This clonotype was seen more than once but under ten times. V and J are TRBV30 and TRBJ2-1, with no clear D. Germline-derived CDR1 and CDR2 are GTSNPN and SVGIG (reference sequence). The CDR3 is made up of 15 amino acids. The V gene lost 7 bases and the J gene lost 7 bases, with 23 bases spanning the gap. CDR3 in amino acids: CAFEPASRVGNEQFF. The CDR3, as DNA: TGTGCCTTTGAGCCGGCCTCCCGTGTGGGGAATGAGCAGTTCTTC.

The chain links TRBV7-2 to TRBJ2-7; D is unclear. V was pared by 0 bases and J by 8 bases, with 5 bases between. The germline CDR1 and CDR2 sequences are SGHTA and FQGNSA. This CDR3 is 11 amino acids long. Written as DNA, the CDR3 is TGTGCCAGCAGCTTAGCGGATAAGCAGTACTTC. It is translated as CASSLADKQYF.

The V and J genes are TRBV6-2 or TRBV6-3 and TRBJ2-7; D possibly uses TRBD1 or TRBD2 (5 bases each). Germline CDR1 reads MNHEY; CDR2 reads SVGEGT. CDR3 length: 20 residues. Between the trimmed V and J ends, which lost 2 bases and 5 bases, there was a span of 31 bases. CDR3 sequence (DNA): TGTGCCAGCAGTTACCCACAACATTCTCTCGACAGCCCTGAGGGGAACGAGCAGTACTTC. Its protein product is CASSYPQHSLDSPEGNEQYF.

This clonotype appeared a few times. This chain links TRBV9 with TRBJ2-5; 12 nucleotides align to TRBD1. V shed 2 bases and J 1 base; nucleotides not matched to a gene: 9. Germline-derived CDR1 and CDR2 are SGDLS and YYNGEE. The CDR3 covers 18 residues. CDR3 DNA: TGTGCCAGCAGCGTCCGGGACAGGGGGCGCGGAATCCAAGAGACCCAGTACTTC. Protein sequence: CASSVRDRGRGIQETQYF.

This clonotype was seen more than once but under ten times. The chain carries TRBV12-3 or TRBV12-4 and TRBJ2-1; 8 bases map to TRBD2. Trimming removed 6 bases from V and 16 bases from J; junction bases left unmatched: 17. This CDR3 spans 14 amino acids. The CDR3 reads CASRRDLSGTSQFF. The DNA for the CDR3 is TGTGCCAGCAGGAGGGACCTCTCCGGGACTAGTCAATTCTTC.

This clonotype has only a few counts. The gene calls are TRBV19 and TRBJ2-1, with D possibly being TRBD1 (6 bases). Germline CDR1 reads LNHDA; CDR2 reads SQIVND (reference sequence). The CDR3 length is 11 residues. V dropped 7 bases and J dropped 6 bases, with 7 bases sitting between them. The CDR3 sequence is CASTTGNEQFF. The CDR3 nucleotides read TGTGCCAGTACGACAGGCAATGAGCAGTTCTTC.